Listed below are T cell receptor beta chains from one sample, sequenced in a study of T-cell reconstitution after alpha-beta-depleted transplantation in children. TCRdb re-analysed the PCR reads in MiXCR, keeping a single row per CDR3 protein. The sample has about 610,000 distinct CDR3 sequences, about 10% seen once; the top ten hold approximately 4.1%. The input for sequencing was PBMCs from the stem cell graft donor, taken from the stem cell graft. These receptors originate from a human donor who donated a stem cell graft to a child with acute myeloid leukemia. The CDR3 runs from the conserved cysteine through the conserved F or W. A D gene is named only where the DNA matches it firmly. Size is omitted from some rows. Given values are once, few, many or a class for expanded clones.

v_gene	abundance	j_gene	len	d_gene	CDR3aa	CDR3nt
TRBV10-3	many	TRBJ2-2	13	TRBD2	CAILAGDTGELFF	TGTGCCATCCTAGCGGGAGACACCGGGGAGCTGTTTTTT
TRBV20-1	few	TRBJ2-2	17	TRBD2	CSARSLAGLANTGELFF	TGCAGTGCTAGATCTCTAGCGGGCCTCGCGAACACCGGGGAGCTGTTTTTT
TRBV5-1	few	TRBJ2-1	14	TRBD2	CASSLAGGPGEQFF	TGCGCCAGCAGCCTAGCGGGAGGGCCGGGTGAGCAGTTCTTC
TRBV6-4	NA	TRBJ2-1	15	TRBD2	CASSHGTSGGNEQFF	TGTGCCAGCAGCCACGGGACTAGCGGAGGCAATGAGCAGTTCTTC
TRBV15	few	TRBJ2-3	16	NA	CATSRGGWGGTDTQYF	TGTGCCACCAGCAGAGGGGGGTGGGGAGGCACAGATACGCAGTATTTT
TRBV4-3	few	TRBJ1-6	15	NA	CASSQEQNHNSPLHF	TGCGCCAGCAGCCAAGAACAGAACCATAATTCACCCCTCCACTTT
TRBV29-1	many	TRBJ1-1	11	NA	CSVGMNTEAFF	TGCAGCGTTGGCATGAACACTGAAGCTTTCTTT
TRBV20-1	many	TRBJ2-3	14	NA	CSASGQRLTDTQYF	TGCAGTGCTAGTGGACAGCGACTCACAGATACGCAGTATTTT
TRBV2	NA	TRBJ2-3	15	TRBD2	CASSGPGGPKDTQYF	TGTGCCAGCAGTGGGCCGGGAGGGCCAAAAGATACGCAGTATTTT
TRBV5-6	few	TRBJ2-7	14	NA	CASSLPSASYEQYF	TGTGCCAGCAGCTTGCCCTCAGCCTCCTACGAGCAGTACTTC
TRBV30	few	TRBJ1-6	14	TRBD1	CAWSAGTGHSPLHF	TGTGCCTGGAGTGCCGGGACAGGGCATTCACCCCTCCACTTT
TRBV20-1	many	TRBJ2-2	16	TRBD2	CSARDNLAGTTGELFF	TGCAGTGCTAGAGATAATCTAGCGGGAACCACCGGGGAGCTGTTTTTT
TRBV7-9	few	TRBJ2-7	14	NA	CASSLTGSLGEQYF	TGTGCCAGCAGCTTGACAGGATCTTTGGGCGAGCAGTACTTC
TRBV12-3/TRBV12-4	many	TRBJ2-3	14	TRBD1	CASSTGQGADTQYF	TGTGCCAGCAGTACCGGACAGGGAGCAGATACGCAGTATTTT
TRBV7-9	many	TRBJ2-3	11	NA	CASQKQDTQYF	TGTGCCAGCCAAAAGCAGGATACGCAGTATTTT
TRBV29-1	few	TRBJ2-1	13	NA	CSVEGPRDDKQFF	TGCAGCGTTGAAGGTCCTAGGGACGACAAGCAGTTCTTC
TRBV7-9	NA	TRBJ2-3	16	TRBD2	CASRAPLAGGGDTQYF	TGTGCCAGCAGGGCCCCCCTAGCGGGAGGCGGCGATACGCAGTATTTT
TRBV4-1	many	TRBJ2-2	15	NA	CASSQEVGLSGELFF	TGCGCCAGCAGCCAAGAGGTCGGACTATCGGGGGAGCTGTTTTTT
TRBV20-1	many	TRBJ1-5	15	NA	CSAHQGTQGNQPQHF	TGCAGTGCCCACCAGGGGACTCAGGGGAATCAGCCCCAGCATTTT
TRBV27	few	TRBJ2-3	16	TRBD2	CASSRYGGGTGDTQYF	TGTGCCAGCAGCCGTTACGGGGGGGGGACCGGAGATACGCAGTATTTT
TRBV12-3/TRBV12-4	few	TRBJ1-2	17	NA	CASSSQKNRESSYGYTF	TGTGCCAGCAGTTCTCAAAAGAACAGGGAGTCGTCCTATGGCTACACCTTC
TRBV5-6	many	TRBJ2-7	13	NA	CASSNGPHYEQYF	TGTGCCAGCAGCAACGGCCCTCACTACGAGCAGTACTTC
TRBV20-1	many	TRBJ2-7	16	NA	CSARHQQGPGSYEQYF	TGCAGTGCCAGACATCAACAGGGCCCGGGCTCCTACGAGCAGTACTTC
TRBV29-1	many	TRBJ2-1	15	NA	CSVPSTRDFYNEQFF	TGCAGCGTCCCCTCAACTAGAGATTTTTACAATGAGCAGTTCTTC
TRBV27	NA	TRBJ2-5	16	TRBD2	CASSLSSGRGSETQYF	TGTGCCAGCAGTTTATCTAGCGGGAGGGGTAGCGAGACCCAGTACTTC
TRBV5-1	many	TRBJ2-2	15	TRBD2	CASSFSGKDTGELFF	TGCGCCAGCAGCTTCAGCGGGAAGGACACCGGGGAGCTGTTTTTT
TRBV7-9	few	TRBJ2-5	15	TRBD2	CASSSPGRSQETQYF	TGTGCCAGCAGCTCCCCCGGGAGGAGTCAAGAGACCCAGTACTTC
TRBV20-1	NA	TRBJ1-2	13	NA	CSARSRRDYGYTF	TGCAGTGCTAGATCCCGCCGGGACTATGGCTACACCTTC
TRBV28	many	TRBJ2-3	15	NA	CASSLPSSGTDTQYF	TGTGCCAGCAGTTTACCTTCGTCTGGCACAGATACGCAGTATTTT
TRBV15	NA	TRBJ2-7	15	TRBD2	CATSSGGGRAEEQYF	TGTGCCACCAGCAGTGGGGGCGGGAGGGCCGAGGAGCAGTACTTC
TRBV6-2/TRBV6-3	NA	TRBJ2-7	15	TRBD2	CATYRAEAGAREQYF	TGTGCCACGTACAGGGCTGAAGCGGGAGCCCGGGAGCAGTACTTC
TRBV6-1	NA	TRBJ2-3	16	TRBD1	CASSGLRDRGLDTQYF	TGTGCCAGCAGTGGTCTCCGGGACAGGGGGCTAGATACGCAGTATTTT
TRBV6-2/TRBV6-3	many	TRBJ2-7	13	NA	CASSYRVSYEQYF	TGTGCCAGCAGTTACCGCGTATCCTACGAGCAGTACTTC
TRBV20-1	few	TRBJ2-7	16	TRBD2	CSARVAGGANSYEQYF	TGCAGTGCTAGAGTAGCGGGGGGTGCGAACTCCTACGAGCAGTACTTC
TRBV30	NA	TRBJ2-5	13	TRBD1	CAWSGTGEETQYF	TGTGCCTGGAGCGGGACAGGCGAGGAAACCCAGTACTTC
TRBV5-5	NA	TRBJ2-3	17	NA	CASSVPPGQRLQDTQYF	TGTGCCAGCAGCGTCCCTCCGGGACAAAGGTTGCAAGATACGCAGTATTTT
TRBV15	few	TRBJ2-5	13	NA	CATGAGTAETQYF	TGTGCCACCGGGGCAGGGACTGCAGAGACCCAGTACTTC
TRBV29-1	many	TRBJ2-6	17	TRBD1	CSVGLQGPSSGANVLTF	TGCAGCGTTGGTTTACAGGGGCCCAGCTCTGGGGCCAACGTCCTGACTTTC
TRBV20-1	NA	TRBJ2-1	15	TRBD1	CSAALIRTGDNEQFF	TGCAGTGCTGCCCTTATAAGGACAGGGGACAATGAGCAGTTCTTC
TRBV12-3/TRBV12-4	NA	TRBJ2-3	16	TRBD2	CASSLYGRALTDTQYF	TGTGCCAGCAGTTTATACGGGAGGGCCCTCACAGATACGCAGTATTTT
TRBV28	few	TRBJ1-4	17	TRBD1	CASSPQGALMTNEKLFF	TGTGCCAGCAGTCCTCAGGGGGCTCTTATGACTAATGAAAAACTGTTTTTT
TRBV9	many	TRBJ1-1	13	NA	CASSVVPGAGAFF	TGTGCCAGCAGCGTAGTTCCAGGGGCTGGAGCTTTCTTT
TRBV7-3	NA	TRBJ1-3	15	NA	CASSPTGASGNTIYF	TGTGCCAGCAGCCCGACGGGCGCCTCTGGAAACACCATATATTTT
TRBV9	NA	TRBJ2-1	15	NA	CASSGGLGSGNEQFF	TGTGCCAGCAGCGGAGGTTTGGGGAGCGGCAATGAGCAGTTCTTC
TRBV29-1	few	TRBJ2-3	13	TRBD2	CSVSSGSTDTQYF	TGCAGCGTGAGTAGCGGGAGCACAGATACGCAGTATTTT
TRBV4-2	NA	TRBJ2-1	17	TRBD2	CASSSKGTSGPGDEQFF	TGTGCCAGCAGCTCAAAAGGGACTAGCGGGCCCGGGGATGAGCAGTTCTTC
TRBV29-1	many	TRBJ2-5	13	TRBD1	CSVGGQGGETQYF	TGCAGCGTTGGGGGACAGGGGGGCGAGACCCAGTACTTC
TRBV7-3	NA	TRBJ2-1	13	NA	CASSFLRDNEQFF	TGTGCCAGCAGCTTCTTGCGAGACAATGAGCAGTTCTTC
TRBV28	NA	TRBJ1-5	15	NA	CASRIPLGGNQPQHF	TGTGCCAGCAGAATCCCCCTCGGGGGGAATCAGCCCCAGCATTTT
TRBV20-1	NA	TRBJ2-7	13	TRBD1	CSARVQGAREQYF	TGCAGTGCTAGGGTCCAGGGGGCGAGGGAGCAGTACTTC
TRBV20-1	NA	TRBJ1-5	13	NA	CSARQGRGQPQHF	TGCAGTGCTAGACAGGGCCGGGGTCAGCCCCAGCATTTT
TRBV14	many	TRBJ2-1	14	NA	CASSHLTSYNEQFF	TGTGCCAGCAGCCATTTGACTAGCTACAATGAGCAGTTCTTC
TRBV20-1	NA	TRBJ2-5	13	NA	CSAADGGKGTQYF	TGCAGTGCGGCGGACGGGGGAAAAGGGACCCAGTACTTC
TRBV28	NA	TRBJ2-7	16	TRBD2	CASSAWTSGTHYEQYF	TGTGCCAGCAGTGCGTGGACTAGCGGGACCCACTACGAGCAGTACTTC
TRBV7-9	many	TRBJ2-1	13	NA	CASSLVQYNEQFF	TGTGCCAGCAGCTTAGTTCAGTACAATGAGCAGTTCTTC